Presented here are 9 T cell receptor beta chains from one specimen sequenced in a study of blood T cell repertoires in COVID-19. This table comes from immunoSEQ multiplex PCR, and its TCRdb copy is limited to in-frame clones, with some not included. The sample has about 140,000 clones, roughly 79% seen once. Source material: peripheral blood. All receptors come from a woman aged 60 to 75 with active or convalescent COVID-19.

The CDR3 loop reads CASSLLAGGHDEQFF. In DNA, the CDR3 is TGTGCCAGCAGTCTGCTAGCGGGAGGGCACGATGAGCAGTTCTTC. This chain links TRBV2 with TRBJ2-1; TRBD2 aligns across 12 bases. The germline V gene has CDR1 SNHLY and CDR2 FYNNEI. V gave up 5 bases and J gave up 8 bases; unmatched junction bases: 7. This CDR3 spans 15 amino acids.

This clone was observed a single time. The chain joins TRBV11-2 to TRBJ2-7; 10 positions match TRBD1. CDR1 is SGHAT and CDR2 is FQNNGV in the germline V gene. This CDR3 is 15 amino acids long. The V and J ends lost 6 bases and 0 bases, in that order; junction bases with no gene match: 5. The CDR3 loop reads CASSPGTGVSYEQYF. The CDR3 DNA reads as TGTGCCAGCAGTCCCGGGACAGGGGTCTCCTACGAGCAGTACTTC.

The chain carries TRBV4-1 and TRBJ1-1; TRBD1 is a possible D gene (6 bases). The CDR3 length is 17 residues. Trimming took off 0 bases at V and 4 bases at J, with 18 bases between the two ends. CDR1 and CDR2 from the germline V gene are MGHRA and YSYEKL. DNA for the CDR3: TGCGCCAGCAGCCAAGAACCCCTCGGGGGGGCAGTCACTGAAGCTTTCTTT. This gives the protein CASSQEPLGGAVTEAFF.

The chain combines TRBV7-9 with TRBJ1-1, with D maybe TRBD1 (6 bases). CDR3 length: 14 residues. Trimming removed 4 bases at V and 5 bases at J, with 14 bases between. Germline V gene lookup returns CDR1 SEHNR and CDR2 FQNEAQ (reference sequence). The CDR3 here is CASSSDRRPTEAFF. CDR3 in DNA: TGTGCCAGCAGCTCAGACAGGAGGCCAACTGAAGCTTTCTTT.

The rearrangement links TRBV7-2 to TRBJ2-7; 9 bases match TRBD2. J was trimmed by 2 bases and V by 5 bases; bases with no gene match: 10. The germline gives CDR1 SGHTA, CDR2 FQGNSA. This CDR3 contains 16 residues. The CDR3 region has the DNA TGTGCCAGCAGCCCCCCCGGGGGACTAGCCACCTACGAGCAGTACTTC. Protein product: CASSPPGGLATYEQYF.

The V call is TRBV9, the J call TRBJ2-3; D is undetermined. Germline V gene sequence: CDR1 SGDLS, CDR2 YYNGEE. Trimming took off 3 bases at V and 4 bases at J, with 12 bases between the two ends. This CDR3 comprises 14 residues. CDR3 region: CASSALLSADTQYF. In DNA, the CDR3 is TGTGCCAGCAGCGCCCTTTTGAGTGCAGATACGCAGTATTTT. Complete variable domain (other parts from reference TRBV9 and TRBJ2-3): DSGVTQTPKHLITATGQRVTLRCSPRSGDLSVYWYQQSLDQGLQFLIQYYNGEERAKGNILERFSAQQFPDLHSELNLSSLELGDSALYFCASSALLSADTQYFGPGTRLTVL.

This clone was observed a handful of times. This sequence joins TRBV5-1 and TRBJ1-6; D possibly corresponds to TRBD1 (6 bases). This CDR3 region has 16 residues. Germline assignment: CDR1 SGHRS and CDR2 YFSETQ. V lost 2 bases and J 7 bases, leaving 16 bases between the germline ends. In DNA, the CDR3 is TGCGCCAGCAGCTTTTGGGCAGGGGCCGAGAATTCACCCCTCCACTTT. This encodes CASSFWAGAENSPLHF.

This sequence joins TRBV19 and TRBJ2-5; a weak D match, TRBD2 (7 bases). CDR1 LNHDA and CDR2 SQIVND come from the germline V gene (reference sequence). The CDR3 extends over 14 amino acids. Trimming removed 1 base at V and 7 bases at J, with 13 bases between. The DNA of the CDR3 is TGTGCCAGTAGTATAGTAGTAAGGGGGGGGACCCAGTACTTC. The encoded protein is CASSIVVRGGTQYF.

V usage is TRBV3-1 (or the pseudogene TRBV3-2) and J usage is TRBJ2-3; 8 nucleotides match TRBD1. The CDR3 is made up of 15 amino acids. V gave up 0 bases and J gave up 4 bases; unmatched junction bases: 3. In germline, CDR1 is LGHDT, CDR2 YNNKEL (reference sequence). The CDR3 spells CASSQEDRAADTQYF. The DNA for the CDR3 is TGTGCCAGCAGCCAAGAGGACAGGGCGGCAGATACGCAGTATTTT.